The present T cell receptor beta chain was sequenced within a study of blood T cell repertoires in COVID-19. Authors' processing steps: Reference gene primer amplification gave nucleated cell count estimates. Libraries were prepared by immunoSEQ multiplex PCR; TCRdb keeps only in-frame clonotypes and omits some of them. That table furnishes V, J and clone size, whereas the DNA furnished D and trimming. This table holds approximately 88,000 clones, roughly 80% found once. V lost 3 bases to trimming and J lost 11 bases, with 16 bases between them. The CDR3 has 13 residues. This clone was seen only a few times.

The J gene is TRBJ1-1, the V gene TRBV12-3 or TRBV12-4; D is uncertain. This TCR derives from a human donor in a cohort sampled during active COVID-19. Specimen: peripheral blood. The CDR3 loop reads CASSFLPPSVAFF. The CDR3, as DNA: TGTGCCAGCAGTTTTCTTCCCCCTAGTGTGGCTTTCTTT.